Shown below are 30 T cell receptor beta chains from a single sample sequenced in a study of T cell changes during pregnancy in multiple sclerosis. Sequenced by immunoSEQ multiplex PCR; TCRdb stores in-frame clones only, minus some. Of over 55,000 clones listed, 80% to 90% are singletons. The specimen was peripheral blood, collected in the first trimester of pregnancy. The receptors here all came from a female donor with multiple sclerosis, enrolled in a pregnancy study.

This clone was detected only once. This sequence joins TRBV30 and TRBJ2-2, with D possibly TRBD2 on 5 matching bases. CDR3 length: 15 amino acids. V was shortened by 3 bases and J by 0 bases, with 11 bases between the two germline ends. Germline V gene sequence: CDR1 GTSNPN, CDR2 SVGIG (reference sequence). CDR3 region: CAWSQDSSNTGELFF. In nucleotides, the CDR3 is TGTGCCTGGAGCCAGGACTCCTCGAACACCGGGGAGCTGTTTTTT. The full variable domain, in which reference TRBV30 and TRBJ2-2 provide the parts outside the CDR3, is SQTIHQWPATLVQPVGSPLSLECTVEGTSNPNLYWYRQAAGRGLQLLFYSVGIGQISSEVPQNLSASRPQDRQFILSSKKLLLSDSGFYLCAWSQDSSNTGELFFGEGSRLTVL.

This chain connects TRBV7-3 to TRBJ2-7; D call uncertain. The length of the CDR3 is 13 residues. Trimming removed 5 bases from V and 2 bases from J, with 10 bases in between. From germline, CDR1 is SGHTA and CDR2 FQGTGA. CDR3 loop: CASSPNGPYEQYF. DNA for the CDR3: TGTGCCAGCAGCCCCAATGGGCCCTACGAGCAGTACTTC.

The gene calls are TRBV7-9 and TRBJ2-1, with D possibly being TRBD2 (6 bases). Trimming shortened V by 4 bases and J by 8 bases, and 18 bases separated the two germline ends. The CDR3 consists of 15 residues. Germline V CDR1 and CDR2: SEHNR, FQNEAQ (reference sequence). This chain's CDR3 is CASSSLLAEEYEQFF. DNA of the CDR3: TGTGCCAGCAGCTCTCTCTTAGCGGAGGAGTATGAGCAGTTCTTC.

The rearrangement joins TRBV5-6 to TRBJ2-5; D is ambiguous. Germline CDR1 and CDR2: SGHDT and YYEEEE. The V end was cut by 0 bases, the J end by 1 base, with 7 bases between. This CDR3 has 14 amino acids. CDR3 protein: CASSLGQIQETQYF. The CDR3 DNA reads TGTGCCAGCAGCTTGGGGCAGATCCAAGAGACCCAGTACTTC.

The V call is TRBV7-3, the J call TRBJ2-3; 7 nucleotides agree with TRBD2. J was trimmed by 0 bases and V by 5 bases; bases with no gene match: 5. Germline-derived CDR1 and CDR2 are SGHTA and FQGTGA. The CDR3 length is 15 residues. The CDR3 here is CASSPSGDSTDTQYF. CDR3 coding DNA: TGTGCCAGCAGCCCCAGCGGGGACAGCACAGATACGCAGTATTTT.

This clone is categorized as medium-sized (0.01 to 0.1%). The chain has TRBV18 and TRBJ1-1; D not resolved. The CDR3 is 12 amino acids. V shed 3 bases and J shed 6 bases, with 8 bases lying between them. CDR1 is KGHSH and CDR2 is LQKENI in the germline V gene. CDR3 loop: CASSPQEAEAFF. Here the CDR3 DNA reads TGTGCCAGCTCACCGCAGGAGGCTGAAGCTTTCTTT.

The CDR3 DNA follows: TGTGCCAGCAGTCGACAGGGGGCGATTACCGGGGAGCTGTTTTTT. The encoded protein is CASSRQGAITGELFF. The chain has TRBV2 and TRBJ2-2; TRBD1 aligns across 10 bases. CDR1 SNHLY and CDR2 FYNNEI come from the germline V gene. The J segment lost 5 bases and the V segment lost 5 bases, leaving 5 bases of the junction unmatched. The CDR3 has 15 residues.

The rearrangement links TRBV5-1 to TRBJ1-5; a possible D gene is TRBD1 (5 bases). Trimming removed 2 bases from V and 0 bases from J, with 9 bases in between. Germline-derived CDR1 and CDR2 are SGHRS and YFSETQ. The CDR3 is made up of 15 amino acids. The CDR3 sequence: CASSFMGLSNQPQHF. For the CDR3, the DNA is TGCGCCAGCAGCTTCATGGGACTTAGCAATCAGCCCCAGCATTTT.

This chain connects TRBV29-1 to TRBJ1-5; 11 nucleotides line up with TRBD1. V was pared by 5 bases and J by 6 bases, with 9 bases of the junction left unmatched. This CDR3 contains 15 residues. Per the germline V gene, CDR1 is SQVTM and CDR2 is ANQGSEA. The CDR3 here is CSVSMGTGGGQPQHF. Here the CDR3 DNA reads TGCAGCGTTTCGATGGGGACAGGGGGAGGTCAGCCCCAGCATTTT.

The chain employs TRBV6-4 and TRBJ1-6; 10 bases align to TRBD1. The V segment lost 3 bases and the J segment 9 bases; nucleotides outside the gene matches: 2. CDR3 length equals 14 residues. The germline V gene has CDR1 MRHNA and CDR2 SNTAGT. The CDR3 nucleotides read TGTGCCAGCAGTGAAAGGACAGGGGGTTCACCCCTCCACTTT. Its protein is CASSERTGGSPLHF.

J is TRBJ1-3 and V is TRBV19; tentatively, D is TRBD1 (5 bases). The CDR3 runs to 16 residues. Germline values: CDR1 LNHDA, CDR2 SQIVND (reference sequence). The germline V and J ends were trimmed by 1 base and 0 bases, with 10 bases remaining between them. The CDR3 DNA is TGTGCCAGTAGTATAGTCTTCCAGGGCTCTGGAAACACCATATATTTT. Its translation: CASSIVFQGSGNTIYF.

CDR3 sequence (DNA): TGTGCCAGTAGTATAGAGGGACTCACAACAAGCGAGCAGTACTTC. This encodes CASSIEGLTTSEQYF. The V gene is TRBV19, the J gene TRBJ2-7; maybe TRBD2 (6 bases). The CDR3 loop spans 15 amino acids. Germline V lookup: CDR1 LNHDA, CDR2 SQIVND (reference sequence). V was clipped by 0 bases and J by 6 bases, with 15 bases between them.

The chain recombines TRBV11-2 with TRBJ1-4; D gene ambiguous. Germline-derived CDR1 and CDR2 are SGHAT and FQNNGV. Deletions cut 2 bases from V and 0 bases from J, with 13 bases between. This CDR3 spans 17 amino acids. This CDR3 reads CASSLWSSPATNEKLFF. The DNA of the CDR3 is TGTGCCAGCAGCTTATGGAGTAGTCCCGCAACTAATGAAAAACTGTTTTTT.

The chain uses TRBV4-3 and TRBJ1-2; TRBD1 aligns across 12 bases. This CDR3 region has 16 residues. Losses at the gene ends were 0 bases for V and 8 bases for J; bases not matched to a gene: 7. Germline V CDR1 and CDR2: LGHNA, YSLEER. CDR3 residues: CASSQEVGDRGRGYTF. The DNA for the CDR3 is TGCGCCAGCAGCCAAGAGGTGGGGGACAGGGGGCGCGGCTACACCTTC.

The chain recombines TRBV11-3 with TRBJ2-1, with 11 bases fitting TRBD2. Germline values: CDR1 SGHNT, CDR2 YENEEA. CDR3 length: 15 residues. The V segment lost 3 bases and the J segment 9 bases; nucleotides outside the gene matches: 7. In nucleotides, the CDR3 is TGTGCCAGCAGCTTGTCCTCTAGCGGGGGGCGTGAGCAGTTCTTC. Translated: CASSLSSSGGREQFF.

The CDR3: CATSAGSYEQYF. The CDR3, as DNA: TGTGCCACCTCAGCGGGCTCCTACGAGCAGTACTTC. J is TRBJ2-7 and V is TRBV7-9, with D tentatively TRBD2 (6 bases). V lost 10 bases and J 0 bases, leaving 10 bases between the germline ends. The CDR3 runs to 12 residues. The germline V gene encodes CDR1 SEHNR and CDR2 FQNEAQ (reference sequence). Drawing the rest from reference TRBV7-9 and TRBJ2-7, the complete variable domain is DTGVSQNPRHKITKRGQNVTFRCDPISEHNRLYWYRQTLGQGPEFLTYFQNEAQLEKSRLLSDRFSAERPKGSFSTLEIQRTEQGDSAMYLCATSAGSYEQYFGPGTRLTVT.

CDR3 in amino acids: CASSGYQGSNEQYF. CDR3 nucleotide sequence: TGCGCCAGCAGTGGATATCAGGGGAGTAACGAGCAGTACTTC. The chain is built from TRBV10-2 and TRBJ2-7; a weak D match, TRBD1 (6 bases). The V gene's germline CDR1 is WSHSY and CDR2 SAAADI. The CDR3 extends over 14 amino acids. The germline V and J ends were trimmed by 4 bases and 5 bases, with 15 bases remaining between them.

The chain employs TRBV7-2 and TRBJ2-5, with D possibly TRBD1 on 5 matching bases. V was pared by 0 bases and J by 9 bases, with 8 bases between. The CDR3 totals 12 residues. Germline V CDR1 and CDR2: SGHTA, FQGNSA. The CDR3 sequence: CASSLASGPQYF. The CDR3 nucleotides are TGTGCCAGCAGCTTAGCGTCAGGGCCCCAGTACTTC.

This chain's CDR3 is CASSEPHYSSYEQYF. The CDR3 region has the DNA TGTGCCAGCAGTGAACCCCATTATAGCTCCTACGAGCAGTACTTC. The genes are TRBV25-1 and TRBJ2-7; D call uncertain. Germline V CDR1 and CDR2: MGHDK, SYGVNS. The CDR3 covers 15 residues. Trimming cost V 2 bases and J 0 bases, with 11 bases left between them.

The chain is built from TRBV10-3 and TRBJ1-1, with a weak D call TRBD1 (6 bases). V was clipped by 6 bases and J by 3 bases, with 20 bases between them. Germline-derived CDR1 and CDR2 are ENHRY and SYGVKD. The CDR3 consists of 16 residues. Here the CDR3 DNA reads TGTGCCATCAGGAACAGGGAAGGGTTAGGGGACACTGAAGCTTTCTTT. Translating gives CAIRNREGLGDTEAFF.

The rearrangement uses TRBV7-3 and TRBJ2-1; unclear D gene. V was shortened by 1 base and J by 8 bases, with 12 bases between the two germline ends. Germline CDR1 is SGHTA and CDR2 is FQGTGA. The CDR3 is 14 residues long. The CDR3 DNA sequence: TGTGCCAGCAGCTTAATATCTAGTTGGGATGAGCAGTTCTTC. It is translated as CASSLISSWDEQFF.

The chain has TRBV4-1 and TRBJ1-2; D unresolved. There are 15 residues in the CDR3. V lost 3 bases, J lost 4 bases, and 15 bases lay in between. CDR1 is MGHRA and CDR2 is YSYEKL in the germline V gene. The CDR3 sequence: CASSQGAIRGYGYTF. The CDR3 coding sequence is TGCGCCAGCAGCCAGGGAGCGATTCGGGGCTATGGCTACACCTTC.

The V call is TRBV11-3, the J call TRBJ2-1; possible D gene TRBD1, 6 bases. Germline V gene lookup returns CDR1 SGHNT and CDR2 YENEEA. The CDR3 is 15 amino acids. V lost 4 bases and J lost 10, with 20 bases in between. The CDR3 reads CASSSAKGGSREQFF. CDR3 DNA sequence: TGTGCCAGCAGCTCGGCCAAAGGGGGTTCGAGGGAGCAGTTCTTC.

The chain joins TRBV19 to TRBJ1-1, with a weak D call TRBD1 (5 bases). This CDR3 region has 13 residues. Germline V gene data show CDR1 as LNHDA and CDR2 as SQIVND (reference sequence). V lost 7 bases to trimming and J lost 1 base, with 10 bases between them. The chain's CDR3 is CASMDTKNTEAFF. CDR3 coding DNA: TGTGCCAGTATGGACACCAAGAACACTGAAGCTTTCTTT.

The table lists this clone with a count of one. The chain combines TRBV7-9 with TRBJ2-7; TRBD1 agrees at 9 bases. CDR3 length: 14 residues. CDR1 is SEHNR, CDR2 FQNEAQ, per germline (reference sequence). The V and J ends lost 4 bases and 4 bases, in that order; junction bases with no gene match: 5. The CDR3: CASSSGTGLYEQYF. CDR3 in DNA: TGTGCCAGCAGCTCCGGGACAGGGCTATACGAGCAGTACTTC.

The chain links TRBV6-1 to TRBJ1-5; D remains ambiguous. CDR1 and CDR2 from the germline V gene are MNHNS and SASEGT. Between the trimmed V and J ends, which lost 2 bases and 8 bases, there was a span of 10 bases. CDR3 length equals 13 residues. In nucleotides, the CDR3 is TGTGCCAGCAGTGAACTAGCCTGGGAGCCCCAGCATTTT. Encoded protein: CASSELAWEPQHF.

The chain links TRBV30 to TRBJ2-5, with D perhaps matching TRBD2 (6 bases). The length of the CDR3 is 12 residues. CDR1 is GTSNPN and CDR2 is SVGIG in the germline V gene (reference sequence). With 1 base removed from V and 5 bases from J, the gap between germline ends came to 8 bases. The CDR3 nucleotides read TGTGCCTGGAGTGGGGGGGTGGAGACCCAGTACTTC. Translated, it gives CAWSGGVETQYF.

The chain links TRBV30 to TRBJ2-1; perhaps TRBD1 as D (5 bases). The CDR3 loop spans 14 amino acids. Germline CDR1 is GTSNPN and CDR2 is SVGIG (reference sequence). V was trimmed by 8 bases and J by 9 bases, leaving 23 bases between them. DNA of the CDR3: TGTGCCCGTAACTACCGAACCCTAGGGGTTGAGCAGTTCTTC. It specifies CARNYRTLGVEQFF.

CDR3 nucleotides: TGTGCCGGGACCTGGGAAGGACTAGCGGGAGTAGATGAGCAGTTCTTC. Its translation is CAGTWEGLAGVDEQFF. This chain links TRBV30 with TRBJ2-1; 13 bases match TRBD2. This CDR3 has 16 amino acids. V was pared by 8 bases and J by 8 bases, with 15 bases of the junction left unmatched. Germline lookup yields CDR1 GTSNPN and CDR2 SVGIG (reference sequence).

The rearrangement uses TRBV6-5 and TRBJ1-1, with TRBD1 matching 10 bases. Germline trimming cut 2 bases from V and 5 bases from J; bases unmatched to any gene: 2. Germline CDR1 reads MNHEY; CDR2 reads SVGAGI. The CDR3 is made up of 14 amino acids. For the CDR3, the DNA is TGTGCCAGCAGTTACGACAGGGGGCGGACTGAAGCTTTCTTT. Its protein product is CASSYDRGRTEAFF.